This T cell receptor beta chain is drawn from a study of blood T cell repertoires in COVID-19. Germline CDR1 reads KGHSH; CDR2 reads LQKENI. J gave up 1 base and V 0 bases, and 7 bases lay outside the gene matches. This CDR3 has 17 amino acids. TCRdb keeps only in-frame clones here, not all; method: immunoSEQ multiplex PCR. The data contain about 410,000 clones, about nine tenths of them singletons. This clone appeared once. The clonotype originates from a woman in her twenties or thirties with active or convalescent COVID-19. The rearrangement links TRBV18 to TRBJ2-3; TRBD1 matches at 7 bases. Sequencing used peripheral blood. The CDR3 loop reads CASSPPGTVGGTDTQYF. The CDR3 coding sequence is TGTGCCAGCTCACCACCGGGGACAGTCGGGGGCACAGATACGCAGTATTTT.